Sequencing of this T cell receptor beta chain was carried out in a study of Ad26.COV2.S vaccination and SARS-CoV-2 variants (dated by TCRdb to the early 2020s). At the level of the whole study: Vaccine-arm donors were drawn from COV1001, a multicentre, randomized, double-blind, placebo-controlled phase I-IIa trial of Ad26.COV2.S in healthy adults. Ad26.COV2.S was given intramuscularly at 5x10^10 or 1x10^11 viral particles, as a single shot or as two shots 56 days apart. Sequencing of the TCRbeta repertoire served to evaluate the specificity and breadth of SARS-CoV-2-reactive T cell receptors following Ad26.COV2.S vaccination. A total of some 30 samples were included in the TCR-sequenced set, comprising roughly 19 Ad26.COV2.S vaccine recipients, 5 placebo recipients and 8 SARS-CoV-2 convalescent individuals. Trial participants were randomized into five groups of five, in which low-dose or high-dose Ad26.COV2.S was given once or twice, or placebo was given on both occasions. Investigators did not know the trial group allocation while performing experiments and assessing outcomes.

General findings and caveats noted by the study authors: Vaccine and placebo recipients had similar non-spike TCR breadth, a finding consistent with the vaccine containing only spike. After vaccination, spike-specific CD8+ and CD4+ T cell responses were reported to show substantial breadth. Compared with placebo recipients, Ad26.COV2.S recipients showed higher spike-specific TCR breadth (P = 0.0014). The study lacked the statistical power to compare responses across vaccine doses or regimens. The authors noted that total T cell responses may have been underestimated by the TCR breadth and depth analyses.

Note on this clone: Its antigen remains undetermined. No base quality information exists; no much larger clone differs at one position.

TCRbeta CDR3 regions were sequenced with the immunoSEQ Assay. After extraction, genomic DNA underwent amplification by bias-controlled multiplex PCR, followed by high-throughput sequencing. The authors' analysis ran thus. To quantify the absolute abundance of each unique TCRbeta CDR3 region, sequences were collapsed and filtered. Usable DNA was measured by amplifying reference genes present in all nucleated cells, and TCRbeta template counts were normalized to that usable DNA to estimate T cell fraction. Repertoire TCRs were annotated as SARS-CoV-2-specific when V gene, CDR3 amino acid sequence and J gene were exactly matched to a known reactive TCR set. The reference SARS-CoV-2 TCR set was obtained from MIRA and was filtered for enrichment in COVID-19-positive ImmuneCODE repertoires, whereby public or cross-reactive TCRs were removed. Using the MIRA antigens, annotated TCRs were further analysed by specific ORF or by position within an ORF. Depth was the summed frequency of annotated unique rearrangements, while breadth was defined as annotated unique rearrangements over total unique productive rearrangements. Two-sided Wilcoxon rank-sum tests were used to compare TCR breadth between groups. In its TCRdb copy, this immuneACCESS table keeps in-frame sequences only and misses some clones. Where compared with another copy, unresolved V genes explain less than half of these, and the others have no known cause. Clonal size and the V and J genes are those of that table, whereas D and trimming came from the DNA. The sample records some 350,000 clones, almost 90% of which are singletons. The ten biggest clones cover 5% to 6.5% of the sample.

Taken from cysteine to phenylalanine, the CDR3 has 13 residues. Only CDR3 DNA remains: 39 bases, in frame from the first base. CDR1 and CDR2 are drawn from the germline V gene (reference sequence): SEHNR, FQNEAQ. Trimming costs V 5 bases and J 1 base, and their ends lie 8 bases apart. In the paper's terms, the treatment or condition label means: 15 to 20 received Ad26.COV2.S at low or high dose, single or two shots; 5 received placebo; per-sample allocation not given. For vaccine and placebo recipients, repertoires were sequenced using samples collected on day 63 after the first injection. Between 29 July and 7 August 2020, Cohort 1b enrolled some 25 adults aged 18-55 years at one site in Boston, USA. As a vaccine, Ad26.COV2.S was a replication-incompetent adenovirus type 26 vector that expressed a prefusion-stabilized SARS-CoV-2 spike protein derived from the original Wuhan strain.

The sequencing used peripheral blood, collected in a trial of Ad26.COV2.S vaccine versus placebo. The TCR sequence derives from a person between 18 and 59 years old who received the Ad26.COV2.S COVID-19 vaccine or a placebo. The chain links TRBV7-9 with TRBJ1-1; there is no confident call for the D gene. The CDR3 is CASSPLANTEAFF. The bases read TGTGCCAGCAGCCCCTTAGCGAACACTGAAGCTTTCTTT.